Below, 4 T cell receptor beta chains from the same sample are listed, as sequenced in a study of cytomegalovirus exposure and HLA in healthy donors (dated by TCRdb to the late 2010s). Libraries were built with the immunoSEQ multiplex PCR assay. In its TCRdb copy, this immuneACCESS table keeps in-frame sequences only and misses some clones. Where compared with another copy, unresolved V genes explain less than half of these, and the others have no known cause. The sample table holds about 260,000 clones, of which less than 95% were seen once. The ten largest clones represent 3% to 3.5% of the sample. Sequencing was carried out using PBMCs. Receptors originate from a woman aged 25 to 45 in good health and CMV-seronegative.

The CDR3 sequence is CSARTSYEQFF. CDR3 in DNA: TGCAGTGCTAGGACTAGCTATGAGCAGTTCTTC. The chain joins TRBV20-1 to TRBJ2-1, with 7 bases matching TRBD2. The CDR3 covers 11 residues. The V gene's germline CDR1 is DFQATT and CDR2 SNEGSKA (reference sequence). J gave up 8 bases and V 3 bases, and 1 base lay outside the gene matches.

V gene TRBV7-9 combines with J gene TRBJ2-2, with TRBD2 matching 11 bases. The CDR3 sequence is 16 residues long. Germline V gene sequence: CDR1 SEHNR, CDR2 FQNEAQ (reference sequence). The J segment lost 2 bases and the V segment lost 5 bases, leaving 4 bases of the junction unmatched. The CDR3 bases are TGTGCCAGCAGCACGACTAGCGGGGCTAACACCGGGGAGCTGTTTTTT. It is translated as CASSTTSGANTGELFF.

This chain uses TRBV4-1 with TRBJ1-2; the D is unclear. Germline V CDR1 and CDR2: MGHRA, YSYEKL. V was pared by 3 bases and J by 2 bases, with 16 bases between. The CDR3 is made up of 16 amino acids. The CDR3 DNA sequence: TGCGCCAGCAGCCACGTAAGACTAGCGGGGAACTATGGCTACACCTTC. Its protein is CASSHVRLAGNYGYTF.

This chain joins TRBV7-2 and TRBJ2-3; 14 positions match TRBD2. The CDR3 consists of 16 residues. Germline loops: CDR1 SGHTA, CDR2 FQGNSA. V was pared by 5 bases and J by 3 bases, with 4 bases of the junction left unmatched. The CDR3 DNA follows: TGTGCCAGCAGCCGGACTAGCGGGAGGACAACAGATACGCAGTATTTT. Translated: CASSRTSGRTTDTQYF.